Ten or more counts support the clone carrying this T cell receptor beta chain. What it binds is not known. Researchers prepared the TCRbeta library using unique molecular identifiers, the study reports. Each CDR3 protein is one row after TCRdb ran MiXCR on the PCR reads. The data contain nearly 350,000 distinct CDR3 sequences, 15% to 20% of them singletons. This record belongs to a study of T-cell reconstitution after alpha-beta-depleted transplantation in children. General observations from the study: Alpha-beta T cells about two months after transplant reportedly derived from several hundred expanded graft clones.

The germline V and J ends were trimmed by 5 bases and 1 base, with 11 bases remaining between them. This CDR3 is built from 14 residues. The receptor's source is a male patient aged 2-15 years who had a stem cell transplant for acute lymphoblastic leukemia, so the T cells may come from the graft donor. The V gene is TRBV12-3 or TRBV12-4, the J gene TRBJ2-5; D possibly matches TRBD1 or TRBD2 (5 bases each). The material sequenced was PBMCs, mostly from graft donor cells, taken 360 days after TCRalphabeta/CD19-depleted stem cell transplant. In nucleotides, the CDR3 is TGTGCCAGCAGTCGGGGCAGGAGCCAAGAGACCCAGTACTTC. Its protein is CASSRGRSQETQYF.